The clone carrying this T cell receptor beta chain has a single count. Under the authors' procedure: Estimation of nucleated cell counts relied on the amplification of reference gene primers. The data were produced by immunoSEQ multiplex PCR, yet TCRdb's version contains in-frame clones alone and is incomplete. V and J calls plus clone size are reproduced from that table; the DNA served to infer D and trimming. The table has approximately 70,000 clones, about 86% seen once. Trimming removed 5 bases at V and 9 bases at J, with 14 bases between. The length of the CDR3 is 13 residues. The data derive from a study of blood T cell repertoires in COVID-19. Study-wide background: Some COVID-19 samples were acute and others convalescent; all came from the United States, Italy and Spain. T cells, B-cell-depleted T cells, or PBMCs provided the cDNA or gDNA that served as material.

V and J are TRBV12-3 or TRBV12-4 and TRBJ2-1; perhaps TRBD2 as D (6 bases). The receptor's source is a woman aged 55-69 years with acute or convalescent COVID-19. The sequencing sample was made of peripheral blood. The CDR3 sequence: CASSPAGGGEQFF. The CDR3 DNA follows: TGTGCCAGCAGTCCCGCCGGGGGTGGTGAGCAGTTCTTC.